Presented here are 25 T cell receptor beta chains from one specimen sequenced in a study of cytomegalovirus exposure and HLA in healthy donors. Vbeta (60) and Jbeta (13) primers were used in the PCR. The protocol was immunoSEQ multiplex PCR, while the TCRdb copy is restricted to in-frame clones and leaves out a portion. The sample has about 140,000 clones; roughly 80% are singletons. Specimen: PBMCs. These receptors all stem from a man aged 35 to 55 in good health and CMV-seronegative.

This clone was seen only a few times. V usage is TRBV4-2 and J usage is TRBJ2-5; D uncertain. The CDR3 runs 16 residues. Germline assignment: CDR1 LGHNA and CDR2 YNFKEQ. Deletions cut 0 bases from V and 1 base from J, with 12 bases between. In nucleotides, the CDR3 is TGTGCCAGCAGCCAAGAGGCCCAGACACCCCAAGAGACCCAGTACTTC. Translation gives CASSQEAQTPQETQYF.

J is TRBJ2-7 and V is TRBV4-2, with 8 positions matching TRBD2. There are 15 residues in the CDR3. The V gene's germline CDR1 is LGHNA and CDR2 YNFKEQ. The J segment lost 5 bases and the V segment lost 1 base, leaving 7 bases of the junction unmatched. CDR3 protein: CASSQGGGRPHEQYF. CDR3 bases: TGTGCCAGCAGCCAAGGGGGCGGGAGGCCTCACGAGCAGTACTTC.

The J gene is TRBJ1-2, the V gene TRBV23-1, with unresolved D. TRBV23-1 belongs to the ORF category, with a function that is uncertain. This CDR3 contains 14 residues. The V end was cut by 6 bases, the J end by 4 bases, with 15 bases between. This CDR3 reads CASRGRRTGYGYTF. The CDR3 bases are TGCGCCAGCAGGGGCAGACGAACCGGCTATGGCTACACCTTC.

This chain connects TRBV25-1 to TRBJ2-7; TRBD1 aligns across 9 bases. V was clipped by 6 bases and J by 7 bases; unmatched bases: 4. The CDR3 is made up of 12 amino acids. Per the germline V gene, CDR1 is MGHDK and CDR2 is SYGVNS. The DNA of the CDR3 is TGTGCCAGCAGACAGGGGGCTTATGAGCAGTACTTC. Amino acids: CASRQGAYEQYF.

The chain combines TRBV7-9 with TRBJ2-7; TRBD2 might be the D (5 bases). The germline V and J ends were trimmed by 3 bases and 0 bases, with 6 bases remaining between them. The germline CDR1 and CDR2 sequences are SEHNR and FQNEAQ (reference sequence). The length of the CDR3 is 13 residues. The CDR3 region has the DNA TGTGCCAGCAGCTTTGGGAGCTCCTACGAGCAGTACTTC. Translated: CASSFGSSYEQYF.

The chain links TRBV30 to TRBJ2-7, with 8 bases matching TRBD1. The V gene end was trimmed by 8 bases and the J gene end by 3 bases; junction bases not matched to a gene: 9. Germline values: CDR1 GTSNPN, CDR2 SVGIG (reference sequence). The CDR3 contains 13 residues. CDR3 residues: CAGHPGTGYEQYF. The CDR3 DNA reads TGTGCCGGACACCCAGGGACAGGCTACGAGCAGTACTTC.

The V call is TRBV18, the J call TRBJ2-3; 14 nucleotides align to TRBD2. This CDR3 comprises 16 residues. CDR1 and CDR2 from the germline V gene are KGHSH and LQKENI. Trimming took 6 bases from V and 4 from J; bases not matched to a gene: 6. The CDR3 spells CASSGTSGGPADTQYF. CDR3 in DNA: TGTGCCAGCTCCGGGACTAGCGGGGGTCCGGCAGATACGCAGTATTTT.

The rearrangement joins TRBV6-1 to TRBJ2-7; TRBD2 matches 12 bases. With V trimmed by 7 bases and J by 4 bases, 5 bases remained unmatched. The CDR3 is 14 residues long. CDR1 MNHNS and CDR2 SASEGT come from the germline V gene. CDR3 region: CASTPGLAGYEQYF. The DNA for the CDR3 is TGTGCCAGCACCCCGGGACTAGCGGGTTACGAGCAGTACTTC.

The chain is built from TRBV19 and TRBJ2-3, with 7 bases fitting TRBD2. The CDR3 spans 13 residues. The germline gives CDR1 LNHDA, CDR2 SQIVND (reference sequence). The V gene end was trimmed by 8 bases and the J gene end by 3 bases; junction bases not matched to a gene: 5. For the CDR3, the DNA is TGTGCCAGTCCTTGGGAGGGGACAGATACGCAGTATTTT. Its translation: CASPWEGTDTQYF.

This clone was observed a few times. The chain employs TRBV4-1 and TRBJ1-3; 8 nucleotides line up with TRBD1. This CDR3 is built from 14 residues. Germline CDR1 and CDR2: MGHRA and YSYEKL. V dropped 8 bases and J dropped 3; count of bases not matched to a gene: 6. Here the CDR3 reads CASGQGVIGNTIYF. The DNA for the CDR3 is TGCGCCAGCGGACAGGGAGTGATTGGAAACACCATATATTTT.

CDR3 residues: CASSQVLQAEQYF. Written as DNA, the CDR3 is TGCGCCAGCAGCCAAGTATTACAGGCGGAGCAGTACTTC. V is TRBV4-1 and J is TRBJ2-7, with D maybe TRBD1 (5 bases). Germline CDR1 is MGHRA and CDR2 is YSYEKL. The CDR3 totals 13 residues. The V end lost 1 base, the J end lost 7 bases, and 11 bases lay between the germline ends.

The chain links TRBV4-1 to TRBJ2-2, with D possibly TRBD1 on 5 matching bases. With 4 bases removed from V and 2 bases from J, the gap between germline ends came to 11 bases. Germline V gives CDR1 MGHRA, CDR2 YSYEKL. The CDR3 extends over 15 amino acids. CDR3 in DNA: TGCGCCAGCAGCCGTGGGGCCAGCAACACCGGGGAGCTGTTTTTT. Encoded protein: CASSRGASNTGELFF.

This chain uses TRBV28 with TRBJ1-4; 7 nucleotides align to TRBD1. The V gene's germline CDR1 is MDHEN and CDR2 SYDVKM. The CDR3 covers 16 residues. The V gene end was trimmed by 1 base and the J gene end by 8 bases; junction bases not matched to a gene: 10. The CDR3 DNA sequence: TGTGCCAGCAGTTTATCCACTGAGGGGGCGGAGGAAAAACTGTTTTTT. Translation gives CASSLSTEGAEEKLFF.

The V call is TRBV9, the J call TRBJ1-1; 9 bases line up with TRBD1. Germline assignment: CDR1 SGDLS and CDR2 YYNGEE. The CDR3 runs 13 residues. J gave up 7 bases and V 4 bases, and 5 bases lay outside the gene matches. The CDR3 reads CASSFRQGGEAFF. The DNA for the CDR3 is TGTGCCAGCAGCTTCAGACAGGGGGGTGAAGCTTTCTTT.

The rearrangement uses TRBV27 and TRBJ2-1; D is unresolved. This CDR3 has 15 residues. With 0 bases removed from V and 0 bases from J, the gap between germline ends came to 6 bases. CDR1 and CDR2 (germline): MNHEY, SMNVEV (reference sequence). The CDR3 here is CASSLSPNSYNEQFF. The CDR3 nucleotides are TGTGCCAGCAGTTTATCCCCAAACTCCTACAATGAGCAGTTCTTC.

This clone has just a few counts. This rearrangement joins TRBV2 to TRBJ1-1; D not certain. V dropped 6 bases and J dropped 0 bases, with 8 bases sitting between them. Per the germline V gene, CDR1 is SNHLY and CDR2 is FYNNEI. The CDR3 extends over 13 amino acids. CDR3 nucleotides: TGTGCCAGCAGCGCTATTATGAACACTGAAGCTTTCTTT. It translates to CASSAIMNTEAFF.

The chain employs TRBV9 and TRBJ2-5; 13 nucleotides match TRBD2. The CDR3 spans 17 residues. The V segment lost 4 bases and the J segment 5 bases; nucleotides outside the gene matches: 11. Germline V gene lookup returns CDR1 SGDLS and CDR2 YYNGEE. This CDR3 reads CASSSSGLAGALETQYF. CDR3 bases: TGTGCCAGCAGCTCTAGCGGACTAGCGGGAGCGTTGGAGACCCAGTACTTC.

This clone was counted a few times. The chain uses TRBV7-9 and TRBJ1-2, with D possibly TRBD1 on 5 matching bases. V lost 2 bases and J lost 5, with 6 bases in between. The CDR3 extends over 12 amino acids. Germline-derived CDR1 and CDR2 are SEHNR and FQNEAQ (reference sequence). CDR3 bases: TGTGCCAGCAGCTTACGACAGTATGGCTACACCTTC. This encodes CASSLRQYGYTF.

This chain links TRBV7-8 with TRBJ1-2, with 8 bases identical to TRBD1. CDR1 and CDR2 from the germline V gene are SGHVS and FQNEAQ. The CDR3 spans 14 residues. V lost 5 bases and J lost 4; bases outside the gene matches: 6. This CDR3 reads CASSTNTGGYGYTF. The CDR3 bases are TGTGCCAGCAGCACCAACACAGGGGGCTATGGCTACACCTTC.

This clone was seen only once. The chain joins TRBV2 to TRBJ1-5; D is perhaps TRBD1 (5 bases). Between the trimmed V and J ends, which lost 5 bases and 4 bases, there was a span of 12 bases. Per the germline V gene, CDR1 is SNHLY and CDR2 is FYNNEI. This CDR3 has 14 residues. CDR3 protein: CASSFGGANQPQHF. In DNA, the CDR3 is TGTGCCAGCAGTTTCGGGGGAGCGAATCAGCCCCAGCATTTT.

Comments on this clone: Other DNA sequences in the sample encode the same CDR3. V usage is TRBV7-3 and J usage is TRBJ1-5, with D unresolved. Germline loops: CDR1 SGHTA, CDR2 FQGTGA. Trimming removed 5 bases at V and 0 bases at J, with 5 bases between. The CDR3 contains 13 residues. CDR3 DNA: TGTGCCAGCAGCCGGGATAGCAATCAGCCCCAGCATTTT. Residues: CASSRDSNQPQHF.

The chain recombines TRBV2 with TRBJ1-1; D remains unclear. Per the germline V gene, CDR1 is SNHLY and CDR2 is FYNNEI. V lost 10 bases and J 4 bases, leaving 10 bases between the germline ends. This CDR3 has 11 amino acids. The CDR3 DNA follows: TGTGCCACCGCGACGGGCACTGAAGCTTTCTTT. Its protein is CATATGTEAFF.

The CDR3 DNA sequence: TGTGCCAGCAGCTCCTGGACAGGGAGTGGAGAGACCCAGTACTTC. Its translation: CASSSWTGSGETQYF. The chain joins TRBV7-8 to TRBJ2-5; 8 bases agree with TRBD1. Unmatched junction bases numbered 8, after V lost 4 bases and J lost 4 bases. The CDR3 sequence is 15 residues long. Germline V gives CDR1 SGHVS, CDR2 FQNEAQ.

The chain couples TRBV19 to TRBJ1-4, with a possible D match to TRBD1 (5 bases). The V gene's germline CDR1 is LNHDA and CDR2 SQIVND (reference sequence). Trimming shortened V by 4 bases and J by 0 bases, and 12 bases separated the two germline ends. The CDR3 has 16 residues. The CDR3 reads CASSKTGSPTNEKLFF. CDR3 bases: TGTGCCAGTAGTAAAACAGGTTCTCCAACTAATGAAAAACTGTTTTTT.

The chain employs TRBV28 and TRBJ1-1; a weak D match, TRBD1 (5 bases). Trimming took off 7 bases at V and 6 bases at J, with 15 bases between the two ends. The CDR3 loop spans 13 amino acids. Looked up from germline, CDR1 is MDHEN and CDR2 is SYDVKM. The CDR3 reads CASKRGENAEAFF. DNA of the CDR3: TGTGCCAGCAAGCGGGGGGAAAACGCTGAAGCTTTCTTT.